The 5 T cell receptor beta chains reported below all come from one sample, sequenced in a study of cytomegalovirus exposure and HLA in healthy donors. It was with 60 Vbeta and 13 Jbeta primers that the PCR ran. Profiling relied on immunoSEQ multiplex PCR, and the TCRdb table lists in-frame clones only, not all of them. This sample has over 150,000 clones, with roughly four fifths found just once. The sequenced sample was PBMCs. These receptors were collected from a woman between 50 and 59 years old in good health and CMV-seropositive.

The CDR3 spells CASSLASGNTIYF. The CDR3 DNA reads as TGTGCCAGCAGCTTGGCCTCTGGAAACACCATATATTTT. The chain links TRBV7-9 to TRBJ1-3; D is ambiguous. CDR1 and CDR2 from the germline V gene are SEHNR and FQNEAQ (reference sequence). V lost 3 bases to trimming and J lost 0 bases, with 3 bases between them. The CDR3 has 13 residues.

This clone has a handful of counts. The chain has TRBV6-5 and TRBJ2-5, with D tentatively TRBD1 (5 bases). The CDR3 is 12 residues long. Trimming took off 5 bases at V and 9 bases at J, with 13 bases between the two ends. Germline V CDR1 and CDR2: MNHEY, SVGAGI. The CDR3 sequence: CASSDSPRAQYF. The CDR3 DNA sequence: TGTGCCAGCAGTGACAGCCCAAGGGCCCAGTACTTC.

Only one count was recorded for this clone. This chain connects TRBV6-6 to TRBJ2-3; 7 bases agree with TRBD2. The CDR3 totals 15 residues. The germline V gene has CDR1 MNHNY and CDR2 SVGAGI (reference sequence). The junction had 8 bases not matched to a gene; V was cut back by 6 bases and J by 2 bases. DNA of the CDR3: TGTGCCAGCAGAACCCGCGGGGGAAACACAGATACGCAGTATTTT. Protein product: CASRTRGGNTDTQYF.

V gene TRBV10-1 combines with J gene TRBJ2-7; D not resolved. The germline CDR1 and CDR2 sequences are WNHNN and SYGVQD (reference sequence). The CDR3 is 12 amino acids. Trimming left V 3 bases short and J 0 bases short, with 3 bases between. The CDR3 DNA reads as TGCGCCAGCAGTGATTACTCCTACGAGCAGTACTTC. Translating it yields CASSDYSYEQYF.

The chain couples TRBV4-2 to TRBJ2-7, with 8 bases identical to TRBD2. The CDR3 length is 15 residues. Germline CDR1 reads LGHNA; CDR2 reads YNFKEQ. Trimming at V came to 1 base and at J to 5 bases, leaving 7 bases not matched to a gene. The CDR3 here is CASSQGSGGAHEQYF. DNA of the CDR3: TGTGCCAGCAGCCAAGGAAGCGGGGGTGCGCACGAGCAGTACTTC.